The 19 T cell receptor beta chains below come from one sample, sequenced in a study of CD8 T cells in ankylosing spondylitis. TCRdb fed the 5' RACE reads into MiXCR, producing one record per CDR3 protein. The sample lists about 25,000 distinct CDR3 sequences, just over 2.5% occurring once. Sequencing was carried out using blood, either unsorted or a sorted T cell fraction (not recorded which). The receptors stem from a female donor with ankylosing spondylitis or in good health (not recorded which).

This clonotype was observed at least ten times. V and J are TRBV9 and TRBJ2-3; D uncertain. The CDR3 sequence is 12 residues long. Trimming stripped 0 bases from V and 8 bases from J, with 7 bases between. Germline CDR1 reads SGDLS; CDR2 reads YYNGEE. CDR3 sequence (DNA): TGTGCCAGCAGCGTAGTTGATGGTACGCAGTATTTT. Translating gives CASSVVDGTQYF.

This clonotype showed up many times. The CDR3 region is CASSAGGLGSYEQYF. As DNA, the CDR3 is TGTGCCAGCAGCGCCGGGGGCCTTGGCTCCTACGAGCAGTACTTC. This chain joins TRBV9 and TRBJ2-7; possibly TRBD1 or TRBD2 for D (6 bases each). CDR1 SGDLS and CDR2 YYNGEE come from the germline V gene. The CDR3 totals 15 residues. With 3 bases removed from V and 0 bases from J, the gap between germline ends came to 13 bases.

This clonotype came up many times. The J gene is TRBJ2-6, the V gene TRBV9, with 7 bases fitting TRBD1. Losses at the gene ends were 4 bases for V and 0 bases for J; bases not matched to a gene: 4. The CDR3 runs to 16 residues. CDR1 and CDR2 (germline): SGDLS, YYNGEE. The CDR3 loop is CASSIRDSSGANVLTF. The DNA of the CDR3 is TGTGCCAGCAGCATTCGGGACAGCTCTGGGGCCAACGTCCTGACTTTC.

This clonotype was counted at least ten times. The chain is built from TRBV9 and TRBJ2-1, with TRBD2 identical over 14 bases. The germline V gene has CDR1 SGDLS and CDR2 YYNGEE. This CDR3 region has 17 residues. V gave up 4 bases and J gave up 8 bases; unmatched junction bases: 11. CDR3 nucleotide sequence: TGTGCCAGCAGCAAATCCGGGACTAGCGGGAGTGTCCATGAGCAGTTCTTC. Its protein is CASSKSGTSGSVHEQFF.

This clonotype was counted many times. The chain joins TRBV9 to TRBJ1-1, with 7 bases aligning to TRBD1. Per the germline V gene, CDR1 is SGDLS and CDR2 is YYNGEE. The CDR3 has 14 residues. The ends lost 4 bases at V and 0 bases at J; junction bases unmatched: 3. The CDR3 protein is CASSMGQLNTEAFF. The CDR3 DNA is TGTGCCAGCAGCATGGGACAGTTGAACACTGAAGCTTTCTTT.

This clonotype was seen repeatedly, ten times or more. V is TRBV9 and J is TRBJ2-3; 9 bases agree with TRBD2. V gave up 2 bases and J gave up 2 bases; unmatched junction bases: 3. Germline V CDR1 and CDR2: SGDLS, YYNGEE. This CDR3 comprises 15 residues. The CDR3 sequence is CASSVTSGDTDTQYF. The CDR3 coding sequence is TGTGCCAGCAGCGTGACTAGCGGAGACACAGATACGCAGTATTTT.

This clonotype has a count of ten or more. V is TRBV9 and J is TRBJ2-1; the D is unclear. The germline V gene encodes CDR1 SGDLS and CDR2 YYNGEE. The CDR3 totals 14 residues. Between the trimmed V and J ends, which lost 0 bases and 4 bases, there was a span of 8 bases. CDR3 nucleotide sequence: TGTGCCAGCAGCGTAGCAGGTCAATACAATGAGCAGTTCTTC. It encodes CASSVAGQYNEQFF.

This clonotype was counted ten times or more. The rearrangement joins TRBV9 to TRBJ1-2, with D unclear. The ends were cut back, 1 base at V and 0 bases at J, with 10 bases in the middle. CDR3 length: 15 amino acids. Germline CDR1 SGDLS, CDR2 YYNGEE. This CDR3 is CASSVRADPNYGYTF. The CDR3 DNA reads TGTGCCAGCAGCGTAAGGGCAGATCCTAACTATGGCTACACCTTC.

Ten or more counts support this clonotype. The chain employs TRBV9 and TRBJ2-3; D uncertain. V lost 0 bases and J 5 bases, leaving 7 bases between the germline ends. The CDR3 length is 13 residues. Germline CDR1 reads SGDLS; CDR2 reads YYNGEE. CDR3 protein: CASSVGGRDTQYF. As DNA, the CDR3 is TGTGCCAGCAGCGTAGGAGGAAGAGATACGCAGTATTTT.

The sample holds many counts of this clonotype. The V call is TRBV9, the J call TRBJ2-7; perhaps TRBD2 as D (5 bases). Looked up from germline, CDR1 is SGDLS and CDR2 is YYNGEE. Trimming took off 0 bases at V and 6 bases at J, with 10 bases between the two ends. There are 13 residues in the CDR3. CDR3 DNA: TGTGCCAGCAGCGTAGGGGCGGGTTCCGAGCAGTACTTC. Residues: CASSVGAGSEQYF.

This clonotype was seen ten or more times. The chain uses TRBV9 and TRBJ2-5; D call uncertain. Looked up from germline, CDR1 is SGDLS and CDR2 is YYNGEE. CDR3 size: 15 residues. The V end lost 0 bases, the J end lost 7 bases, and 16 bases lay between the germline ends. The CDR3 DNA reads TGTGCCAGCAGCGTAGATAGCTTCTCAAGTTCGACCCAGTACTTC. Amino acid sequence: CASSVDSFSSSTQYF.

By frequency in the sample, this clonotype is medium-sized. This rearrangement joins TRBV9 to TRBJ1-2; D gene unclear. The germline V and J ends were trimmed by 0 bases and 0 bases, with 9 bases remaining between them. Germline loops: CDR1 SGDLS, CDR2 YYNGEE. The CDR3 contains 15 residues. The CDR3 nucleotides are TGTGCCAGCAGCGTAGCGGACCAAACTAACTATGGCTACACCTTC. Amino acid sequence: CASSVADQTNYGYTF.

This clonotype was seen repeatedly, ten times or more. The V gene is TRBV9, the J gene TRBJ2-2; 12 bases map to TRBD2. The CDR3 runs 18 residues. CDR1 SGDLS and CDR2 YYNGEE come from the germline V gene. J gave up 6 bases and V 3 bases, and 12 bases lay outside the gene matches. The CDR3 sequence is CASSAYAGLAGFSGELFF. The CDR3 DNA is TGTGCCAGCAGCGCCTATGCTGGACTAGCGGGGTTTTCCGGGGAGCTGTTTTTT.

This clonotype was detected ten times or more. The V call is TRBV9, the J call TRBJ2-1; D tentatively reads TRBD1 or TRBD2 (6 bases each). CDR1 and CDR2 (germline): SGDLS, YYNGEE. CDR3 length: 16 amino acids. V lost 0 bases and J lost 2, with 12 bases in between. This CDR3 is CASSVGGAGAYNEQFF. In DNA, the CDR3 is TGTGCCAGCAGCGTAGGGGGGGCCGGAGCCTACAATGAGCAGTTCTTC.

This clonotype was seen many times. The CDR3 protein is CASSSSTSGIQETQYF. The CDR3 bases are TGTGCCAGCAGCTCCTCGACTAGCGGTATCCAAGAGACCCAGTACTTC. V and J are TRBV9 and TRBJ2-5, with TRBD2 identical over 9 bases. V lost 4 bases and J lost 1; bases outside the gene matches: 8. Germline lookup yields CDR1 SGDLS and CDR2 YYNGEE. This CDR3 is 16 amino acids long.

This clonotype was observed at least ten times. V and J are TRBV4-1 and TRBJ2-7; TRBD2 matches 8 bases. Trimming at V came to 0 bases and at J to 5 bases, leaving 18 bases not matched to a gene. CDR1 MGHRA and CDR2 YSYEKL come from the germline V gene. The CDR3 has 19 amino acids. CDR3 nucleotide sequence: TGCGCCAGCAGCCAAGAAAGGGTCGGGGGGGGCGCATGGTCCAACGAGCAGTACTTC. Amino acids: CASSQERVGGGAWSNEQYF.

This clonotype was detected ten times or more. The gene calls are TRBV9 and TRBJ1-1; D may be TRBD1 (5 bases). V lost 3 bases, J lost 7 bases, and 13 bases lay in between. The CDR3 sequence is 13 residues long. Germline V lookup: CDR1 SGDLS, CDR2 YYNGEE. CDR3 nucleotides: TGTGCCAGCAGCGAGGGCCAGGACAATGAAGCTTTCTTT. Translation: CASSEGQDNEAFF.

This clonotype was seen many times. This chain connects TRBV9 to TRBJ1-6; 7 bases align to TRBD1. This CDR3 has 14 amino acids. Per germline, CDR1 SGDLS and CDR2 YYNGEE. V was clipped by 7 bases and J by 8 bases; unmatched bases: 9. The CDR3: CASAETGAHSPLHF. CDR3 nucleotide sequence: TGTGCCAGCGCCGAAACAGGGGCCCATTCACCCCTCCACTTT.

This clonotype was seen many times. The CDR3 loop reads CASSVDSERPPFF. DNA of the CDR3: TGTGCCAGCAGCGTAGATAGCGAGCGACCCCCGTTCTTC. The rearrangement uses TRBV9 and TRBJ2-1, with TRBD2 as a possible D gene (5 bases). Trimming took off 0 bases at V and 15 bases at J, with 16 bases between the two ends. This CDR3 is built from 13 residues. The germline CDR1 and CDR2 sequences are SGDLS and YYNGEE.